Included here is one TCR beta chain sequence, with context. Its target is unknown. This record comes from a study of T cells expressing NK-cell markers. About the research overall: Repertoires of TCR beta were obtained from T cells sorted as CD3+CD56+NKG2C+, CD3+CD56+NKG2C- and CD3+CD56-NKG2C+. Just one sequenced donor of eight was HCMV-seronegative, while seven were seropositive. Study findings and constraints: Of the CD8+ T cell pool in over 5 donors, roughly 1.0-8% was accounted for by dominant NKG2C+ clonotypes.

It was by 5'RACE template switching with UMIs that TCR beta cDNA was made. TCRdb reanalyzed the 5' RACE reads, giving one entry per CDR3 protein sequence and no DNA. The listing contains roughly 160,000 distinct CDR3 sequences. CDR3 length: 14 residues. Germline CDR1 reads DFQATT; CDR2 reads SNEGSKA (reference sequence). Sequencing was performed on blood T cells: a sorted CD56 or NKG2C T cell subset, CD4+ or CD8+ T cells, or bulk PBMC T cells (not recorded which). This chain joins TRBV20-1 and TRBJ2-7; TCRdb's D gene call, TRBD1, goes unchecked for lack of DNA. This TCR came from a woman between 18 and 70 years old in good health. CDR3 sequence reads: CSARGQASWGEQYF.